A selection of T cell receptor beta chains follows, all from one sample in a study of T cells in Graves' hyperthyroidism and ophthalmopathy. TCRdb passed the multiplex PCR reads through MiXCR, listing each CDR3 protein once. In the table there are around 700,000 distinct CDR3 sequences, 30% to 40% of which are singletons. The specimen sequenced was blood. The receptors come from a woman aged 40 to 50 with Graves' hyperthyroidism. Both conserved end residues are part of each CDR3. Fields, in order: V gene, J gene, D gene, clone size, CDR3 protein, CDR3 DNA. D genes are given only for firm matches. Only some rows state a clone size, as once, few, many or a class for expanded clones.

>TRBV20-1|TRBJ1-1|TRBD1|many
CSARLTGGGEAFF
TGCAGTGCTAGACTGACAGGGGGCGGCGAAGCTTTCTTT
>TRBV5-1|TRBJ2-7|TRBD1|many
CASSLGDLPGQGNF
TGCGCCAGCAGCTTGGGCGACTTACCGGGACAGGGGAACTTC
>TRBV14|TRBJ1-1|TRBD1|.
CASSLPGQGVQAFF
TGTGCCAGCAGCTTACCGGGACAGGGAGTCCAAGCTTTCTTT
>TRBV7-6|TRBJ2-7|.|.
CASSYSLGYEQYF
TGTGCCAGCAGTTACTCCCTGGGCTACGAGCAGTACTTC
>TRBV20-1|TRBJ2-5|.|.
CSATTPEKETQYF
TGCAGTGCCACCACTCCGGAGAAAGAGACCCAGTACTTC
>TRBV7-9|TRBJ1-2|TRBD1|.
CTSSPHGTGDGYTF
TGTACCAGCAGCCCCCACGGGACAGGGGATGGCTACACCTTC
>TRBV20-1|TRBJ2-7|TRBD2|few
CSARDPLLAGDEQYF
TGCAGTGCTAGAGACCCCCTCCTAGCGGGAGACGAGCAGTACTTC
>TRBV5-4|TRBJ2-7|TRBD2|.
CASSLAGSFYEQYF
TGTGCCAGCAGTCTAGCGGGTAGCTTCTACGAGCAGTACTTC
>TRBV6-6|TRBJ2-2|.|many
CASSWGSGPNTGELFF
TGTGCCAGCAGTTGGGGGTCAGGGCCGAACACCGGGGAGCTGTTTTTT
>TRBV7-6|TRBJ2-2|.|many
CASTRGGSVGTGELFF
TGTGCCAGCACAAGGGGGGGCAGTGTTGGCACCGGGGAGCTGTTTTTT
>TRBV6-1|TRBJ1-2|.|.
CASSEYGQGYTF
TGTGCCAGCAGTGAGTACGGGCAGGGCTACACCTTC
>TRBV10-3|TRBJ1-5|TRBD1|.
CAISIRTGGPQPQHF
TGTGCCATCAGTATCAGGACAGGGGGACCTCAGCCCCAGCATTTT
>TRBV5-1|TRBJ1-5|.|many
CASSVQGDVQPQHF
TGCGCCAGCAGCGTACAGGGAGACGTTCAGCCCCAGCATTTT
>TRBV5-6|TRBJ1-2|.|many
CASSLGDGYGYTF
TGTGCCAGCAGCTTGGGGGACGGCTATGGCTACACCTTC
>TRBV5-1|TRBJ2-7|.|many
CASSLSGGSYEQYF
TGTGCCAGCAGCTTATCCGGAGGATCGTACGAGCAGTACTTC
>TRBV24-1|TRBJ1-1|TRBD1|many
CATSAGTGTEAFF
TGTGCCACCAGTGCCGGGACAGGGACTGAAGCTTTCTTT
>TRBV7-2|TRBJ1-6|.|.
CASSLEGGTYNSPLHF
TGTGCCAGCAGCTTAGAGGGGGGAACCTATAATTCACCCCTCCACTTT
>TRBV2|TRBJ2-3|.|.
CASSGTLGDTQYF
TGTGCCAGTTCCGGGACGTTGGGGGATACGCAGTATTTT
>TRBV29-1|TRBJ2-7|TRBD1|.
CSVGQGAYEQYF
TGCAGCGTAGGGCAGGGGGCCTACGAGCAGTACTTC
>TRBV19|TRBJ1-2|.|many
CASSVTRAQANYGYTF
TGTGCCAGTAGTGTGACTCGGGCCCAGGCTAACTATGGCTACACCTTC
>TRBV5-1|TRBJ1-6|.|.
CASSLAVVGSPLHF
TGCGCCAGCAGCTTAGCCGTGGTGGGGTCACCCCTCCACTTT
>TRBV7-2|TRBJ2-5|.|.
CASSGVQDGQYF
TGTGCCAGCAGTGGGGTTCAAGATGGCCAGTACTTC
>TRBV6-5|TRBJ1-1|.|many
CASSYQANTEAFF
TGTGCCAGCAGTTACCAAGCCAACACTGAAGCTTTCTTT
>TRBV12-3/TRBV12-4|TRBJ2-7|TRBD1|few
CASRETGGRYEQYF
TGTGCCAGCAGGGAAACAGGGGGCCGGTACGAGCAGTACTTC
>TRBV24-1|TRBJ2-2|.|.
CASSLVGSANTGELFF
TGTGCCAGCAGTTTAGTCGGCAGCGCGAACACCGGGGAGCTGTTTTTT
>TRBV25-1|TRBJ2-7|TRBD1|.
CASGQAEYF
TGTGCCAGTGGACAGGCCGAGTACTTC
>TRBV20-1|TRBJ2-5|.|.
CSARYRGLETQYF
TGCAGTGCTAGGTATCGGGGACTAGAGACCCAGTACTTC
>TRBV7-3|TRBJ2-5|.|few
CASSLVPTRSDQTETQYF
TGTGCCAGCAGCTTAGTACCCACTCGAAGCGACCAGACAGAGACCCAGTACTTC
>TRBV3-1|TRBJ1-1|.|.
CASSQADRTEAFF
TGTGCCAGCAGCCAGGCGGACCGTACTGAAGCTTTCTTT
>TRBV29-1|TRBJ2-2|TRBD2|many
CSVRTSGTGELFF
TGCAGCGTCCGGACTAGCGGCACCGGGGAGCTGTTTTTT
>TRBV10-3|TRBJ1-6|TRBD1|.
CASSSPYRTGPNSPLHF
TGTGCCAGCTCATCACCCTATCGGACAGGGCCTAATTCACCCCTCCACTTT
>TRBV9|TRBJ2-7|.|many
CASSVGGDLREQYF
TGTGCCAGCAGCGTAGGTGGGGACCTCCGAGAGCAGTACTTC
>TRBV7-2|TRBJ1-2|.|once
CASSLSGGLDGNTF
TGTGCCAGCAGCTTATCCGGGGGTCTAGATGGAAACACCTTC
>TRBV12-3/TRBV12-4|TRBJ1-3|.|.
CASSYAGWVSGPGNTIYF
TGTGCCAGCAGTTACGCAGGGTGGGTTTCGGGCCCTGGAAACACCATATATTTT
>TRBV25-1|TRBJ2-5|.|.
CASSLSDAWWETQYF
TGTGCCAGCAGCCTCTCGGACGCCTGGTGGGAGACCCAGTACTTC
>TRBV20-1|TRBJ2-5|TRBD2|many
CSAISGGVQETQYF
TGCAGTGCTATAAGCGGGGGCGTTCAAGAGACCCAGTACTTC
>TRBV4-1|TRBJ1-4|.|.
CASSQGSGVKEKLFF
TGCGCCAGCAGCCAAGGGTCAGGGGTAAAAGAAAAACTGTTTTTT
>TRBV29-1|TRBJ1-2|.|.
CSVEVSLAGYTF
TGCAGCGTTGAGGTCAGTCTAGCTGGCTACACCTTC
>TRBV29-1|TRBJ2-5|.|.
CSVDLDRYLGTQYF
TGCAGCGTTGATTTGGACAGATACCTTGGGACCCAGTACTTC
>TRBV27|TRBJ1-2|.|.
CASSTRGGTNYGYTF
TGTGCCAGCAGTACTAGAGGGGGGACCAACTATGGCTACACCTTC
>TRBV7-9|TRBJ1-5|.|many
CASSPDSGPQHF
TGTGCCAGCAGCCCGGACTCTGGGCCCCAGCATTTT
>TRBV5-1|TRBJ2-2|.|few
CASSHTGTSDTGELFF
TGCGCCAGCAGCCATACCGGGACATCGGACACCGGGGAGCTGTTTTTT
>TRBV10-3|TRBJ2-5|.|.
CAIRGTIQGQETQYF
TGTGCCATCAGGGGGACTATACAGGGGCAAGAGACCCAGTACTTC
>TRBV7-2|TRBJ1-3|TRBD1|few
CASSLGQGRSGNTIYF
TGTGCCAGCAGCTTAGGACAGGGGCGCTCTGGAAACACCATATATTTT
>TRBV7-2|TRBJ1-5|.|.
CASSYRGYQPQHF
TGTGCCAGCAGCTACCGGGGGTATCAGCCCCAGCATTTT
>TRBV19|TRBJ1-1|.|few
CASSIDRLTEAFF
TGTGCCAGTAGTATAGACAGGCTGACTGAAGCTTTCTTT
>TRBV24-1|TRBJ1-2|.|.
CATSDVDRHYGYTF
TGTGCCACCAGTGATGTAGACAGACACTATGGCTACACCTTC
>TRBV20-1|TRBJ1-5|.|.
CSASSLSNQPQHF
TGCAGTGCTTCTAGTTTGAGCAATCAGCCCCAGCATTTT
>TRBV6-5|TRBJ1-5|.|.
CASSPTPGLRPNQPQHF
TGTGCCAGCAGTCCCACCCCCGGACTACGGCCCAATCAGCCCCAGCATTTT
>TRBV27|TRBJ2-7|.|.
CASSLNRGDYEQHF
TGTGCCAGCAGTCTAAACAGGGGGGACTACGAGCAGCACTTC
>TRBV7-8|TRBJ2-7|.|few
CASSLERHPRDEQYF
TGTGCCAGCAGCTTAGAAAGACACCCAAGAGACGAGCAGTACTTC
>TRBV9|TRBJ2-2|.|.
CASSVVGGPTGELFF
TGTGCCAGCAGCGTAGTTGGGGGCCCGACCGGGGAGCTGTTTTTT
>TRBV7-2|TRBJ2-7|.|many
CASSLRPYEQYF
TGTGCCAGCAGCTTAAGGCCCTACGAGCAGTACTTC
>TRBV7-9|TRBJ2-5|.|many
CASRTDRETFQETQYF
TGTGCCAGCAGAACAGACAGAGAGACGTTCCAAGAGACCCAGTACTTC